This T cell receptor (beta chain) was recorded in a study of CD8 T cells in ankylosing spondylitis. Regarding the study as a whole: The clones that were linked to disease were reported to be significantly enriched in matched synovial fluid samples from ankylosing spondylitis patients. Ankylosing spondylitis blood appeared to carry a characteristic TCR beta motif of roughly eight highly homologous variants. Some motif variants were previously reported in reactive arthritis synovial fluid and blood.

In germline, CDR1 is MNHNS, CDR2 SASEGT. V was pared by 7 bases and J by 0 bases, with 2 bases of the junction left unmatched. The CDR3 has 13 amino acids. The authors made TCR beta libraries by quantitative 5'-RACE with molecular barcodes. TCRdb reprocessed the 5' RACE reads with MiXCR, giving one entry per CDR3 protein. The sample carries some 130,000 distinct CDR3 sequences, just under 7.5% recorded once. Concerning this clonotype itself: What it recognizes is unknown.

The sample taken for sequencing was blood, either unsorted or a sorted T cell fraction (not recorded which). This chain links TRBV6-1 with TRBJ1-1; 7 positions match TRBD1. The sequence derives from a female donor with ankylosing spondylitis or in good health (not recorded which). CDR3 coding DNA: TGTGCCAGCAAGGACAGGCTGAACACTGAAGCTTTCTTT. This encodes CASKDRLNTEAFF.